Listed below are T cell receptor beta chains from one sample, sequenced in a study of T cells in Graves' hyperthyroidism and ophthalmopathy. Using its own MiXCR run on the multiplex PCR reads, TCRdb lists one record per CDR3 protein. The sample shows 450,000 to 600,000 distinct CDR3 sequences, 15% to 20% of them seen only once. Source material: blood. These TCRs come from a man aged 40-49 years with Graves' ophthalmopathy. Both conserved end residues are part of each CDR3.

v_gene	j_gene	CDR3aa
TRBV7-2	TRBJ2-5	CASSLDPLNEKTQYF
TRBV20-1	TRBJ2-7	CSARDRAVSSYEQYF
TRBV12-3/TRBV12-4	TRBJ1-4	CASSPGQGAQEKLFF
TRBV19	TRBJ2-3	CASSTRQGAMATDTQCF
TRBV7-3	TRBJ2-1	CASSLQDRGTYNEQFF
TRBV7-2	TRBJ2-5	CASSLGDGETQYF
TRBV2	TRBJ2-7	CASSEVGDLTYEQYF
TRBV7-3	TRBJ1-1	CASSSHREMISTEAFF
TRBV28	TRBJ2-1	CASRSHEDNEQFF
TRBV6-5	TRBJ2-1	CASSYPGANEQFF
TRBV20-1	TRBJ1-4	CSATRDRVGKLFF
TRBV7-9	TRBJ2-1	CASRLRLEYNEQFF
TRBV11-2	TRBJ2-1	CASSSPLAGGYYNEQFF
TRBV27	TRBJ2-3	CASSLRQTATDTQYF
TRBV6-1	TRBJ1-1	CASSESRGRYTEAFF
TRBV18	TRBJ1-1	CASSPLGLGASTEAFF
TRBV6-1	TRBJ1-2	CASTTGSYGYTF
TRBV20-1	TRBJ1-1	CSARERGGTEAFF
TRBV2	TRBJ2-7	CASSVRPSYEQYF
TRBV6-1	TRBJ2-7	CASSDSGSRGEQYF
TRBV30	TRBJ2-2	CAWSSGWDTGELFF
TRBV3-1	TRBJ1-5	CASSHGDRGFSNQPQHF
TRBV5-1	TRBJ2-1	CASSGGASGGIRSYNEQFF
TRBV13	TRBJ2-7	CASSLTGFYEQYF
TRBV11-3	TRBJ2-1	CASSHRGSGAYNEQFF
TRBV12-3/TRBV12-4	TRBJ2-3	CASSLLAGAGGQYF
TRBV11-2	TRBJ1-2	CASSLDPGAEYGYTF
TRBV10-3	TRBJ2-2	CAIRAQGTLGTGELFF
TRBV20-1	TRBJ2-2	CSAQIAGVFGELFF
TRBV10-3	TRBJ2-3	CAIRGRQGGLYTDTQYF
TRBV6-1	TRBJ2-3	CATLEGEFGTDTQYF
TRBV9	TRBJ1-5	CASSSSPGGQPQHF
TRBV27	TRBJ2-3	CASSVLTGPGVDTQYF
TRBV11-2	TRBJ2-1	CASGYPLGGGAYNEQFF
TRBV6-2/TRBV6-3	TRBJ1-1	CASSYRLHGDAEAFF
TRBV7-9	TRBJ2-7	CASTPRAIGVTYEQYF
TRBV12-3/TRBV12-4	TRBJ2-5	CASSPQGPKTQYF